This T cell receptor (beta chain) originates from a study of Tregs in tolerant kidney transplant recipients (dated by TCRdb to between 2018 and 2021). A note on the overall study: Before combined kidney and bone marrow transplantation, this study identified donor-specific regulatory T cells using TCRbeta sequencing and then followed those same cells after transplant. TCRbeta repertoire sequencing was used in 3 healthy controls to compare several methods for expanding Tregs specific for an allogeneic donor. Findings and caveats that apply to the study as a whole: Because the study included only a small number of patients, the results must be confirmed in larger populations and under other immunosuppression protocols. Expanding Tregs with activated donor B cells appeared to identify the most biologically relevant and donor-specific TCRbeta repertoire. Biological reproducibility was not directly addressed, though technical replication error appeared minimal.

The germline V gene (reference sequence) sets CDR1 to MNHEY and CDR2 to SMNVEV. There are 14 amino acids in the CDR3, from cysteine to phenylalanine inclusive. The kept DNA is CDR3 alone, 42 bases in frame from the first base. The V end gives up 3 bases and the J end 5 bases, leaving 4 bases in the junction not matched to a gene. Genomic DNA was extracted from sorted cells with the QIAGEN DNeasy Blood and Tissue Kit for TCRbeta CDR3 sequencing. High-throughput TCRbeta CDR3 sequencing, including PCR amplification with bias correction and internal controls, was performed commercially through immunoSEQ. The original methods were these. A unique productive TCRbeta sequence was defined by the CDR3 nucleotide sequence when primers matched, and otherwise by the CDR3 amino acid sequence together with the Vbeta and Jbeta genes. As a correction for sorting error, sequences shared between sorted populations at a frequency ratio of 2:1 or less were discarded, and the remaining shared sequences were assigned to the higher population. Donor-reactive sequences were defined as at least 5-fold expanded in CFSE-low cells versus unstimulated cells, with frequency of at least 0.01% in CFSE-low cells. Repertoire divergence was quantified by Jensen-Shannon divergence calculated from the top 100 TCRbeta sequences ranked by frequency. For samples with multiple sequencing runs, sorting error was corrected in each run separately before the runs were combined. What TCRdb holds here is the immuneACCESS table cut down to in-frame rearrangements. Part of the clones is not present; checked against another copy, under half of the missing clones reflect an unresolved V gene, and the others are unexplained. V, J and clone size reflect that table, while D and trimming were determined from the DNA. In all, the sample holds under 100,000 clones, and approximately 92% of those were seen once. Over 3.5% of the sample comes from the top ten.

Regarding this clone: Its recognized antigen is unknown. No per-base quality is available; no much larger clone lies one base away.

Unstimulated Tregs (CD4+CD25+CD127-), CD4+ non-Tregs (CD4+CD25-), CD4 and CD8 cells were FACS-sorted from thawed PBMCs. Healthy control blood came either as purchased buffy coats or from healthy volunteers. Healthy control blood was processed by Ficoll density gradient to PBMCs and cryopreserved; patient PBMCs were collected before and after transplant. Input material: CD8+ T cells from blood. The V and J segments used are TRBV27 and TRBJ2-5; 9 junctional bases match TRBD1. The TCR was taken from a human donor in good health. The DNA sequence is TGTGCCAGCAGTTTCACAGGGGGCGGGGAGACCCAGTACTTC. This translates into CASSFTGGGETQYF.